What follows are 3 T cell receptor beta chains derived from one specimen sequenced in a study of immune cell composition in non-small cell lung cancer. Sequenced by immunoSEQ multiplex PCR; TCRdb stores in-frame clones only, minus some. The sample yields around 3,000 clones, roughly 70% seen once. Sequenced: lung tumor tissue. Receptors originate from a human donor with non-small cell lung cancer.

The chain uses TRBV27 and TRBJ2-7; tentative D call: TRBD2 (6 bases). Germline V gene lookup returns CDR1 MNHEY and CDR2 SMNVEV (reference sequence). Trimming took 0 bases from V and 2 from J, leaving 8 bases between them. This CDR3 is 14 amino acids long. In DNA form, the CDR3 reads TGTGCCAGCAGTTTATCTAGCGGTCCCTACGAGCAGTACTTC. It is translated as CASSLSSGPYEQYF.

This clone was seen only a few times. CDR3 protein: CASSRQGEAFHEQYF. In DNA, the CDR3 is TGTGCCAGCAGTCGCCAGGGGGAGGCTTTCCACGAGCAGTACTTC. The gene calls are TRBV7-9 and TRBJ2-7, with D tentatively TRBD1 (7 bases). The CDR3 has 15 residues. Trimming cost V 6 bases and J 5 bases, with 20 bases left between them. Per the germline V gene, CDR1 is SEHNR and CDR2 is FQNEAQ (reference sequence).

The sample holds one count of this clone. The rearrangement links TRBV6-1 to TRBJ1-5; 11 nucleotides agree with TRBD1. CDR3 length: 15 residues. The germline V gene encodes CDR1 MNHNS and CDR2 SASEGT. Trimming cost V 6 bases and J 3 bases; bases outside gene matches: 4. In nucleotides, the CDR3 is TGTGCCAGCAGCCAGGACAGGGGGCCCAATCAGCCCCAGCATTTT. This translates into CASSQDRGPNQPQHF.